This is a list of T cell receptor beta chains from one sample in a study of cytomegalovirus exposure and HLA in healthy donors. Clones were read by immunoSEQ multiplex PCR, and TCRdb kept only the in-frame ones, dropping some. This sample has roughly 120,000 clones; approximately 68% occur once, and the top ten carry roughly 1.6%. The sample consisted of PBMCs. These receptor sequences come from a man aged 25-40 years in good health and CMV-seropositive. Both conserved end residues are part of each CDR3. Each record gives: V gene, J gene, clone size, D gene, CDR3 DNA, CDR3 protein. The D gene is left open where the match is weak. Where a row states a size, it is once, few, many or the class of an expanded clone; other rows omit it.

TRBV10-3	TRBJ2-4	.	TRBD1	TGTGCCATCAGTGATCACGGGACAGGGAACAAAAACATTCAGTACTTC	CAISDHGTGNKNIQYF
TRBV5-1	TRBJ1-1	.	.	TGCGCCAGCAGCCCAGGACAGAACACTGAAGCTTTCTTT	CASSPGQNTEAFF
TRBV2	TRBJ1-2	few	.	TGTGCCAGCAGTAGCCCCCGGGGGGACTATGGCTACACCTTC	CASSSPRGDYGYTF
TRBV7-2	TRBJ2-2	.	.	TGTGCCAGCAGCCCCGAGAACGGCGGGGAGCTGTTTTTT	CASSPENGGELFF
TRBV7-5	TRBJ2-7	once	.	TGTGCCAGAAGGTCCCAGGGGGCTTACGAGCAGTACTTC	CARRSQGAYEQYF
TRBV7-6	TRBJ2-5	few	.	TGTGCCAGCAGCCAAGGACTCATCCCTGGGGAGACCCAGTACTTC	CASSQGLIPGETQYF
TRBV9	TRBJ1-2	.	.	.	CASSFGTGTPTITF
TRBV28	TRBJ1-2	once	.	TGTGCCAGCAGTTTATCGCGGGGGCGGGGCTACACCTTC	CASSLSRGRGYTF
TRBV5-4	TRBJ2-1	once	TRBD2	TGTGCCAGCAGCTTGGTACTAGCGGCCCACAATGAGCAGTTCTTC	CASSLVLAAHNEQFF
TRBV12-5	TRBJ2-7	.	TRBD1	TGTGCTAGTGGCCGGACAGGGGGTGCCTACGAGCAGTACTTC	CASGRTGGAYEQYF
TRBV5-6	TRBJ1-2	.	.	TGTGCCAGCAGCTTGGTGACAGATATCTATGGCTACACCTTC	CASSLVTDIYGYTF
TRBV7-2	TRBJ2-3	.	TRBD2	TGTGCCAGCAGCTTACAGTTCAGCGGGAGGGCAGGGAATACGCAGTATTTT	CASSLQFSGRAGNTQYF
TRBV29-1	TRBJ2-5	.	TRBD2	TGCAGCGTTACTAGCGGTCAAGAGACCCAGTACTTC	CSVTSGQETQYF
TRBV9	TRBJ2-2	.	TRBD1	TGTGCCAGCAGCGCGGGACAGGGGCTCGCCGGGGAGCTGTTTTTT	CASSAGQGLAGELFF
TRBV11-2	TRBJ2-5	few	.	TGTGCCAGCAGCTTGACCGAGACAGAACAAGAGACCCAGTACTTC	CASSLTETEQETQYF
TRBV5-4	TRBJ2-5	.	.	TGTGCCAGCAGCATCTCAAAGACAGCCCAAGAGACCCAGTACTTC	CASSISKTAQETQYF
TRBV9	TRBJ2-1	.	TRBD2	TGTGCCAGCAGCGTAGTCCCGGAAGCGGGAGCCTACAATGAGCAGTTCTTC	CASSVVPEAGAYNEQFF
TRBV6-6	TRBJ2-7	.	TRBD2	TGTGCCAGCAGTAGCGGGACTAGCGCCTCCTACGAGCAGTACTTC	CASSSGTSASYEQYF
TRBV28	TRBJ2-7	.	TRBD2	TGTGCCAGCAGTACCCTACTAGCGGGAGCGTCCTACGAGCAGTACTTC	CASSTLLAGASYEQYF
TRBV5-4	TRBJ2-5	.	.	TGTGCCAGCAGTATTGTCGGGACTCAGTACCAAGAGACCCAGTACTTC	CASSIVGTQYQETQYF
TRBV18	TRBJ1-5	.	.	TGTGCCAGCTCAACCCAGGTAAATCAGCCCCAGCATTTT	CASSTQVNQPQHF
TRBV27	TRBJ1-2	.	TRBD1	TGTGCCAGCAGTGCAACATGGGACAGAAACTATGGCTACACCTTC	CASSATWDRNYGYTF
TRBV5-1	TRBJ1-1	once	TRBD1	TGCGCCAGCAGCTTGGGGGGGACAGGTTTGACTGAAGCTTTCTTT	CASSLGGTGLTEAFF
TRBV5-1	TRBJ2-7	.	.	TGCGCCAGCAGCTTGGGGGGCCGTCCAGGCCTCTACGAGCAGTACTTC	CASSLGGRPGLYEQYF
TRBV9	TRBJ2-2	.	TRBD1	TGTGCCAGCAGCGTTCAGGGGGCCGGGGAGCTGTTTTTT	CASSVQGAGELFF
TRBV10-3	TRBJ1-2	.	TRBD1	TGTGCCATCAGTGGGGCAGGGCAGACAGGGAGGTCCTATGGCTACACCTTC	CAISGAGQTGRSYGYTF
TRBV5-5	TRBJ1-1	.	.	TGTGCCAGCAGCTTTACCGGGGTCTCTGAAGCTTTCTTT	CASSFTGVSEAFF
TRBV28	TRBJ2-7	.	.	TGTGCCAGCAGTTTATACGGCGGAACCTACGAGCAGTACTTC	CASSLYGGTYEQYF
TRBV4-3	TRBJ2-2	.	.	TGCGCCAGCAGCCAGAAACAGGGCACTACGAACACCGGGGAGCTGTTTTTT	CASSQKQGTTNTGELFF
TRBV28	TRBJ2-1	.	TRBD2	TGTGCCAGCAGTTTGGTGCAAGGACTAGCGGGGAGGGGCTCCTACAATGAGCAGTTCTTC	CASSLVQGLAGRGSYNEQFF
TRBV4-2	TRBJ2-4	once	TRBD1	TGTGCCAGCAACCTGGGACAGGGACTAAACATTCAGTACTTC	CASNLGQGLNIQYF
TRBV29-1	TRBJ1-1	few	.	TGCAGCGTTTCGGGGATGAACACTGAAGCTTTCTTT	CSVSGMNTEAFF
TRBV18	TRBJ1-3	.	.	TGTGCCAGCTCACCATCCCAGGATCACACTGGAAACACCATATATTTT	CASSPSQDHTGNTIYF
TRBV18	TRBJ2-7	few	.	TGTGCCAGCTCACCAGTCGCCAGGGGCGCAGGTGACGAGCAGTACTTC	CASSPVARGAGDEQYF
TRBV7-9	TRBJ2-7	few	.	TGTGCCAGCAGCTTAGTGCGTAGCGCGACCCCGTCCGAGCAGTACTTC	CASSLVRSATPSEQYF
TRBV5-1	TRBJ2-1	.	.	TGCGCCAGCAGCTTGGGAGGGGGGGCTAACTCCTACAATGAGCAGTTCTTC	CASSLGGGANSYNEQFF
TRBV19	TRBJ1-1	.	TRBD1	TGTGCCAGTAGTATACACAGGGGTGGTAGGACTGAAGCTTTCTTT	CASSIHRGGRTEAFF
TRBV5-8	TRBJ2-1	.	.	TGTGCCAGCAGCTTTGAATCCGGGGGTTCCTACAATGAGCAGTTCTTC	CASSFESGGSYNEQFF
TRBV18	TRBJ2-3	.	TRBD1	TGTGCCAGCTCACCGGGACAGGGGGCAGATACGCAGTATTTT	CASSPGQGADTQYF
TRBV4-3	TRBJ2-5	few	.	TGCGCCAGCAGCCAAGAGGCCAGCGGGTTGGGAGAGACCCAGTACTTC	CASSQEASGLGETQYF
TRBV19	TRBJ2-6	.	.	TGTGCCAGTTGCACTAGCTCTGGGGCCAACGTCCTGACTTTC	CASCTSSGANVLTF
TRBV19	TRBJ2-1	once	TRBD1	TGTGCCAGTAAAGTGAGGGACAGGAGGAATGAGCAGTTCTTC	CASKVRDRRNEQFF
TRBV7-2	TRBJ2-7	.	TRBD2	TGTGCCAGCAGCTTATATGGGACTAGCGGAGTCTACGAGCAGTACTTC	CASSLYGTSGVYEQYF
TRBV11-3	TRBJ2-3	.	.	TGTGCCAGCAGCTCAGGAGTGGGAGACACAGATACGCAGTATTTT	CASSSGVGDTDTQYF
TRBV11-2	TRBJ2-2	few	.	TGTGCCAGCAGCTTACTAGGGACAAACACCGGGGAGCTGTTTTTT	CASSLLGTNTGELFF
TRBV5-6	TRBJ1-4	.	.	TGTGCCAGCAGCTTGAGAGGGAATGAAAAACTGTTTTTT	CASSLRGNEKLFF
TRBV27	TRBJ1-1	.	TRBD1	TGTGCCAGCAGGCTTAGGGGGCCAGGGGCACACACTGAAGCTTTCTTT	CASRLRGPGAHTEAFF
TRBV7-2	TRBJ2-7	.	.	TGTGCCAGCAGCCGCCCGCCGGCGGGAAACTCCTACGAGCAGTACTTC	CASSRPPAGNSYEQYF
TRBV7-6	TRBJ1-1	few	.	TGTGCCAGCAGCTTGACAGGCGTGCTTGAAGCTTTCTTT	CASSLTGVLEAFF
TRBV7-9	TRBJ1-1	few	.	TGTGCCAGCAGCTTAGTTCAGGGTAGCACTGAAGCTTTCTTT	CASSLVQGSTEAFF
TRBV9	TRBJ1-2	.	TRBD1	TGTGCCAGCAGCGAGACAGGGCAATACTATGGCTACACCTTC	CASSETGQYYGYTF
TRBV28	TRBJ2-7	once	TRBD2	TGTGCCAGCAGCCCACGAGGACTAGCGGCGTCAGTGGGCGAGCAGTACTTC	CASSPRGLAASVGEQYF
TRBV18	TRBJ1-2	few	TRBD1	TGTGCCAGCTCTCTCGTCACAGGGGATAACTATGGCTACACCTTC	CASSLVTGDNYGYTF
TRBV7-6	TRBJ1-2	.	TRBD1	TGTGCCAGCAGCTTTGCCTTCAGGGGGCGCAACCGTGGCTACACCTTC	CASSFAFRGRNRGYTF